Listed here are 28 T cell receptor beta chains from one sample, sequenced in a study of monozygotic twins with inflammatory bowel disease (dated by TCRdb to between 2017 and 2020). The method behind the library was 5' RACE. Sequencer: Illumina HiSeq 2500. After the reads were reprocessed by TCRdb, one entry was made per CDR3 protein sequence, with no DNA. The sample table on file contains about 140,000 distinct CDR3 sequences. Under 2.5% of the sample belongs to the ten largest clones. What was sequenced was blood. The receptors here all came from a human donor with ulcerative colitis or Crohn's disease, or a healthy co-twin of an affected twin (not recorded which).

The chain is built from TRBV18 and TRBJ2-2; lacking DNA, the TRBD1 call made by TCRdb goes unchecked. The V gene's germline CDR1 is KGHSH and CDR2 LQKENI. The CDR3 loop spans 15 amino acids. The CDR3 sequence: CASSPGQQNTGELFF.

V gene TRBV5-4 combines with J gene TRBJ1-5; without DNA, the TCRdb call of TRBD1 cannot be checked. CDR3 length: 15 amino acids. CDR1 and CDR2 from the germline V gene are SGHNT and YYREEE (reference sequence). The CDR3 loop reads CASSLGGQGDQPQHF.

This chain connects TRBV20-1 to TRBJ1-4; TCRdb selects TRBD1, and the lack of DNA leaves this call unchecked. The CDR3 extends over 22 amino acids. The V gene's germline CDR1 is DFQATT and CDR2 SNEGSKA (reference sequence). CDR3 sequence reads: CSARGLETGFDALEFSNEKLFF.

The chain employs TRBV24-1 and TRBJ2-3. The CDR3 has 16 amino acids. Germline CDR1 KGHDR, CDR2 SFDVKD. CDR3 region: CATSDFQGLGTDTQYF.

V usage is TRBV30 and J usage is TRBJ2-1; as DNA is missing, the TRBD2 call by TCRdb cannot be tested. Germline lookup yields CDR1 GTSNPN and CDR2 SVGIG (reference sequence). The CDR3 runs to 13 residues. The CDR3 sequence is CAWSAPYGALWFF.

V and J are TRBV6-5 and TRBJ1-1. The CDR3 is made up of 15 amino acids. Germline values: CDR1 MNHEY, CDR2 SVGAGI. CDR3 region: CASSYDRLRGGEAFF.

This chain links TRBV7-9 with TRBJ1-5; TCRdb's D call, TRBD1, is unchecked because there is no DNA. The CDR3 length is 14 residues. Germline CDR1 and CDR2: SEHNR and FQNEAQ (reference sequence). The CDR3 here is CASSLSGWNQPQHF.

This chain links TRBV20-1 with TRBJ1-4. Germline V gene lookup returns CDR1 DFQATT and CDR2 SNEGSKA (reference sequence). The CDR3 extends over 15 amino acids. CDR3 amino acids: CSARDPRGDNEKLFF.

The V call is TRBV14, the J call TRBJ2-7; TCRdb returns TRBD1, unconfirmable since there is no DNA. Germline V gene sequence: CDR1 SGHDN, CDR2 FVKESK. There are 17 residues in the CDR3. The CDR3 spells CASRSTGGFGKDYEQYF.

This chain's CDR3 is CASLRGQPFRDTQYF. V is TRBV12-3 or TRBV12-4 and J is TRBJ2-3; TCRdb proposes TRBD1, but this gene call is untestable without DNA. The CDR3 extends over 15 amino acids.

The chain is built from TRBV5-5 and TRBJ2-1; TCRdb picks TRBD2, but there is no DNA to check that call. Germline CDR1 is SGHKS and CDR2 is YYEKEE (reference sequence). The CDR3 contains 18 residues. CDR3 loop: CASSINQPRGALYNEQFF.

The V and J genes are TRBV5-5 and TRBJ2-7. Per the germline V gene, CDR1 is SGHKS and CDR2 is YYEKEE (reference sequence). The CDR3 runs to 15 residues. The CDR3 reads CASSLEMGGAYEQYF.

The chain recombines TRBV4-3 with TRBJ1-5; the D gene TCRdb calls, TRBD1, cannot be checked with no DNA. In germline, CDR1 is LGHNA, CDR2 YSLEER. There are 15 residues in the CDR3. This CDR3 is CASSPDDRGNQPQHF.

V usage is TRBV20-1 and J usage is TRBJ2-7; TCRdb outputs TRBD2, but without DNA this stays unchecked. Germline CDR1 DFQATT, CDR2 SNEGSKA (reference sequence). CDR3 length: 15 amino acids. The CDR3 loop is CSARDQGLAYYEQYF.

The rearrangement joins TRBV7-2 to TRBJ2-5; TCRdb outputs TRBD1, but without DNA this stays unchecked. The germline CDR1 and CDR2 sequences are SGHTA and FQGNSA. The CDR3 has 14 residues. The CDR3 is CASSLAGAQETQYF.

V and J are TRBV7-6 and TRBJ2-1. This CDR3 spans 11 amino acids. The germline V gene has CDR1 SGHVS and CDR2 FNYEAQ. This chain's CDR3 is CASSIAGEQFF.

The chain's CDR3 is CASSLTSENTGELFF. J is TRBJ2-2 and V is TRBV5-1; lacking DNA, the TRBD2 call made by TCRdb goes unchecked. The CDR3 runs 15 residues. Germline V gene sequence: CDR1 SGHRS, CDR2 YFSETQ.

The V and J genes are TRBV18 and TRBJ2-6; TCRdb's D call, TRBD1, is unchecked because there is no DNA. The length of the CDR3 is 17 residues. In germline, CDR1 is KGHSH, CDR2 LQKENI. The CDR3 is CASSQTGANSGANVLTF.

The genes are TRBV5-1 and TRBJ2-2; TCRdb's D call of TRBD2 is untestable without DNA. Germline CDR1 reads SGHRS; CDR2 reads YFSETQ. This CDR3 comprises 17 residues. The CDR3 loop is CASSLRRGGPDTGELFF.

The rearrangement joins TRBV20-1 to TRBJ1-5; TCRdb names TRBD1, which stays unverified in the absence of DNA. Germline loops: CDR1 DFQATT, CDR2 SNEGSKA (reference sequence). The CDR3 contains 17 residues. The CDR3 is CSARDPARGGSDQPQHF.

The CDR3 protein is CASSPLWTGAHMMNTEAFF. The chain has TRBV5-1 and TRBJ1-1; TCRdb proposes TRBD1, but this gene call is untestable without DNA. CDR1 is SGHRS, CDR2 YFSETQ, per germline. This CDR3 region has 19 residues.

The chain joins TRBV18 to TRBJ2-2; without DNA, the TCRdb call of TRBD1 cannot be checked. This CDR3 has 16 residues. Germline lookup yields CDR1 KGHSH and CDR2 LQKENI. CDR3 region: CASSPPGRRYTGELFF.

This rearrangement joins TRBV29-1 to TRBJ2-2; TCRdb's D call of TRBD1 is untestable without DNA. CDR3 length equals 13 residues. The germline V gene has CDR1 SQVTM and CDR2 ANQGSEA. CDR3 region: CSGSGAVTGELFF.

This rearrangement joins TRBV29-1 to TRBJ2-1; TCRdb proposes TRBD1, but this gene call is untestable without DNA. From germline, CDR1 is SQVTM and CDR2 ANQGSEA. This CDR3 has 16 residues. CDR3 loop: CSVAPFIAGRGDEQFF.

The chain carries TRBV29-1 and TRBJ2-1; TCRdb proposes TRBD1, but this gene call is untestable without DNA. Germline CDR1 is SQVTM and CDR2 is ANQGSEA. CDR3 length: 15 residues. CDR3 loop: CSVEDRTGAYNEQFF.

The chain has TRBV19 and TRBJ1-2. Germline-derived CDR1 and CDR2 are LNHDA and SQIVND (reference sequence). CDR3 length: 18 amino acids. The chain's CDR3 is CASSIDHQGSSGGYGYTF.

V is TRBV7-3 and J is TRBJ2-3; TCRdb reports TRBD1, a call that lacks DNA to check it against. The CDR3 runs 13 residues. Germline loops: CDR1 SGHTA, CDR2 FQGTGA. CDR3 in amino acids: CASSLWGDDTQYF.

The J gene is TRBJ2-1, the V gene TRBV20-1; the D call from TCRdb, TRBD2, cannot be confirmed without DNA. The CDR3 has 15 amino acids. Germline V lookup: CDR1 DFQATT, CDR2 SNEGSKA (reference sequence). This CDR3 is CSAIIKGAGNNEQFF.